The clone carrying this T cell receptor beta chain was seen a handful of times. Its antigen is not known. The sequenced template was cDNA made from the entire isolated RNA. This table comes from immunoSEQ multiplex PCR, and its TCRdb copy is limited to in-frame clones, with some not included. This repertoire shows about 650,000 clones, approximately 13% found once; its top ten account for around 0.12%. This sample was taken from a study of beta chain features in type 1 diabetes. Study overall: Patients shared similar age, gender and cell yields with healthy donors. Study conclusions and caveats: When Type 1 diabetes patients were examined, their TCRB CDR3s proved moderately but significantly shorter in all four CD4+ subsets. In comparison with healthy donors, patients had naive, central memory and Treg TCRB repertoires that appeared more similar. For type 1 diabetes patients, VDJ junctions showed fewer insertions and more deletions.

CDR3 length: 16 residues. V lost 1 base to trimming and J lost 3 bases; unmatched junction nucleotides: 4. CDR1 and CDR2 (germline): SGHDN, FVKESK. A sort by CD45RO/CCR7/CD25/CD127/CD95/CD27 yielded CD4+ naive, central memory, regulatory and stem cell-like memory cells. The sequenced sample consisted of naive CD4+ T cells from blood. V usage is TRBV14 and J usage is TRBJ1-5, with 9 bases that match TRBD1. This clonotype originated in a man under 40 with type 1 diabetes. The CDR3 spells CASSQARDRVNQPQHF. CDR3 coding DNA: TGTGCCAGCAGCCAAGCCCGGGACAGGGTCAATCAGCCCCAGCATTTT.